This T cell receptor beta chain originates from a study of T-cell memory formation after mild COVID-19. TCRdb called the 5' RACE reads again in MiXCR, with one record for every CDR3 protein. The profile shows about 160,000 distinct CDR3 sequences, about a third of them singletons. This clonotype was detected only a few times. This CDR3 has 13 amino acids. With 4 bases removed from V and 3 bases from J, the gap between germline ends came to 13 bases. The germline V gene has CDR1 SQVTM and CDR2 ANQGSEA. The material sequenced was PBMCs or a T cell subset sorted from them (not recorded which). J is TRBJ2-7 and V is TRBV29-1, with D possibly TRBD1 on 5 matching bases. The receptor comes from an adult woman who had mild COVID-19 (a few samples of this study predate the infection). Cell type and time point are not known. CDR3 DNA sequence: TGCAGCGTTGCAGAAGGGGTGGACTACGAGCAGTACTTC. Amino acid sequence: CSVAEGVDYEQYF.